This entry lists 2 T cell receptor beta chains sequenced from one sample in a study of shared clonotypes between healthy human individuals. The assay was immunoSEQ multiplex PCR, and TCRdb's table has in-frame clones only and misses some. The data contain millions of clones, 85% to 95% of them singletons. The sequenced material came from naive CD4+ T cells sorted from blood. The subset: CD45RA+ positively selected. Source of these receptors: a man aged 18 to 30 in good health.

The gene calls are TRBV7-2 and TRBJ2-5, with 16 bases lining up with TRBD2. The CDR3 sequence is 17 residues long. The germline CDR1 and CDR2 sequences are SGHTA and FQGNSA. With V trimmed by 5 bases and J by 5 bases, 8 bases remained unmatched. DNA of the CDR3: TGTGCCAGCAGCAAGGGGACTAGCGGGAGGGCCGTGGAGACCCAGTACTTC. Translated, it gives CASSKGTSGRAVETQYF.

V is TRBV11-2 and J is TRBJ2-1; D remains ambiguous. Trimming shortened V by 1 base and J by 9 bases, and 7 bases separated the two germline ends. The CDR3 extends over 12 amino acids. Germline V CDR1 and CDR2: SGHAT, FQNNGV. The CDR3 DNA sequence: TGTGCCAGCAGCTTAGGTGTCAGTGAGCAGTTCTTC. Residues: CASSLGVSEQFF.